What follows describes a single T cell receptor (beta chain). The antigen is undetermined. This sample stems from a study of graft-versus-host responses after intestinal transplantation. The table came from immunoSEQ multiplex PCR; TCRdb's copy has only in-frame clones and leaves some out. The sample has tens of thousands of clones, roughly 90% seen once. CDR3 length equals 14 residues. CDR1 and CDR2 (germline): LGHNA, YSLEER. Unmatched junction bases numbered 6, after V lost 4 bases and J lost 3 bases. The sample consisted of unstimulated CD8+ T cells sorted from spleen or lymph node cells, taken before intestinal transplant. The sequence derives from a human donor who received an intestinal transplant. V is TRBV4-3 and J is TRBJ2-7, with 7 bases lining up with TRBD2. CDR3 nucleotide sequence: TGCGCCAGCAGCCTCCGCGGGGGAAACTACGAGCAGTACTTC. Protein sequence: CASSLRGGNYEQYF.